These 9 T cell receptor beta chains were sequenced from one sample in a study of T cells in Graves' hyperthyroidism and ophthalmopathy. TCR beta CDR3 regions were amplified from RNA. A first-round RT-PCR of the TCR CDR3 used the HTBI primer set. TCRdb analysed the multiplex PCR reads with MiXCR anew, one entry per CDR3 protein. The sample has hundreds of thousands of distinct CDR3 sequences, roughly a quarter seen once. Sequenced input: blood. Receptors were obtained from a woman aged 25 to 45 with Graves' ophthalmopathy.

V gene TRBV12-3 or TRBV12-4 combines with J gene TRBJ1-1; D not resolved. This CDR3 has 14 amino acids. The V gene lost 5 bases and the J gene lost 1 base, with 11 bases spanning the gap. CDR3 DNA sequence: TGTGCCAGCAGTACCCGCCCGGCGAACACTGAAGCTTTCTTT. Its protein is CASSTRPANTEAFF.

This clonotype was recorded a few times. The genes are TRBV3-1 and TRBJ1-6; 7 bases align to TRBD1. Germline V lookup: CDR1 LGHDT, CDR2 YNNKEL (reference sequence). The CDR3 totals 14 residues. Germline trimming cut 3 bases from V and 6 bases from J; bases unmatched to any gene: 2. Here the CDR3 reads CASSQGQLNSPLHF. The CDR3 DNA follows: TGTGCCAGCAGCCAGGGACAGCTTAATTCACCCCTCCACTTT.

This clonotype was counted many times. The CDR3 DNA reads as TGCAGCGGAATAATGAACACTGAAGCTTTCTTT. Its translation: CSGIMNTEAFF. This chain uses TRBV29-1 with TRBJ1-1; no clear D. The CDR3 has 11 amino acids. Germline lookup yields CDR1 SQVTM and CDR2 ANQGSEA. With 7 bases removed from V and 0 bases from J, the gap between germline ends came to 6 bases.

This clonotype was seen ten or more times. V is TRBV10-3 and J is TRBJ2-2; D is ambiguous. The CDR3 runs to 14 residues. The V gene's germline CDR1 is ENHRY and CDR2 SYGVKD. V lost 2 bases to trimming and J lost 5 bases, with 9 bases between them. This CDR3 reads CAISERDNTGELFF. In DNA, the CDR3 is TGTGCCATCAGTGAGCGAGATAATACCGGGGAGCTGTTTTTT.

The table lists this clonotype with a few counts. The chain recombines TRBV24-1 with TRBJ1-1, with D unclear. Germline V lookup: CDR1 KGHDR, CDR2 SFDVKD. V lost 0 bases and J lost 1, with 8 bases in between. The CDR3 has 15 amino acids. CDR3: CATSDLLPENTEAFF. CDR3 bases: TGTGCCACCAGTGATTTGTTACCAGAGAACACTGAAGCTTTCTTT.

Ten or more counts support this clonotype. The V gene is TRBV4-2, the J gene TRBJ1-2, with no clear D. Trimming left V 1 base short and J 4 bases short, with 19 bases between. Germline V gene data show CDR1 as LGHNA and CDR2 as YNFKEQ. CDR3 length: 17 residues. The CDR3 DNA reads as TGTGCCAGCAGCCAAGGGATCCATTCCGGCACTGGCTATGGCTACACCTTC. It yields the protein CASSQGIHSGTGYGYTF.

This clonotype was counted a few times. The J gene is TRBJ2-2, the V gene TRBV12-3 or TRBV12-4; weak D call: TRBD1 (6 bases). V was pared by 11 bases and J by 2 bases, with 12 bases between. The CDR3 spans 13 residues. The CDR3 DNA follows: TGTGCCGTAGGGACAACCAACACCGGGGAGCTGTTTTTT. The encoded protein is CAVGTTNTGELFF.

This chain connects TRBV28 to TRBJ1-2; the D is unclear. The V and J ends lost 10 bases and 6 bases respectively, with 15 bases between them. This CDR3 is built from 12 residues. Germline CDR1 is MDHEN and CDR2 is SYDVKM. In DNA form, the CDR3 reads TGTGCCATCACTGGGCGTCCAAATGGCTACACCTTC. This encodes CAITGRPNGYTF.

This rearrangement joins TRBV29-1 to TRBJ1-2, with TRBD1 matching 9 bases. Looked up from germline, CDR1 is SQVTM and CDR2 is ANQGSEA. V lost 5 bases to trimming and J lost 5 bases; unmatched junction nucleotides: 6. The CDR3 has 13 amino acids. Here the CDR3 DNA reads TGCAGCGTTCAAACGGGACAGGGATATGGCTACACCTTC. Its translation is CSVQTGQGYGYTF.